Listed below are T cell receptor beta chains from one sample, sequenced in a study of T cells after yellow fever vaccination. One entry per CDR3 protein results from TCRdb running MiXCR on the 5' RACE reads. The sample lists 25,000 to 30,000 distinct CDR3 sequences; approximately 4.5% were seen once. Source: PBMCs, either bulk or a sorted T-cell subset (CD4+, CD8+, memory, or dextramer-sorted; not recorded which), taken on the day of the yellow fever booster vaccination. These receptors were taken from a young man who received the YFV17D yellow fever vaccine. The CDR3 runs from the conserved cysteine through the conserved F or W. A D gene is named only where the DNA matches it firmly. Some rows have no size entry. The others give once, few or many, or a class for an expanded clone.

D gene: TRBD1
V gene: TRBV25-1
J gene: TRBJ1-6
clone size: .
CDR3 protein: CASSLPGQFNSPLHF
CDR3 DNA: TGTGCCAGCAGTCTCCCGGGACAGTTTAATTCACCCCTCCACTTT

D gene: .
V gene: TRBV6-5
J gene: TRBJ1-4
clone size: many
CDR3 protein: CASSYSQTREKLFF
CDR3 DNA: TGTGCCAGCAGTTACTCACAGACGCGTGAAAAACTGTTTTTT

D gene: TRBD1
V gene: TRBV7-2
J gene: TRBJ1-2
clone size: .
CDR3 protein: CASSFGKTGVKSYTF
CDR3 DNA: TGTGCCAGCAGCTTCGGCAAGACAGGGGTGAAAAGCTACACCTTC

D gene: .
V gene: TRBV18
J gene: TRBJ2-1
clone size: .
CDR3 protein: CASSPPEGNEQFF
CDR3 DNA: TGTGCCAGCTCACCACCGGAGGGCAATGAGCAGTTCTTC

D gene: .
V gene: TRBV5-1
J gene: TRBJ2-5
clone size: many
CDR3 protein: CASSAGWGNQETQYF
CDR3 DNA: TGCGCCAGCAGCGCAGGGTGGGGTAATCAGGAGACCCAGTACTTC

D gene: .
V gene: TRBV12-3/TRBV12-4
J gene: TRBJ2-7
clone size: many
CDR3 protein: CASSPTDSSYEQYF
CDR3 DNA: TGTGCCAGCAGTCCTACTGACAGCTCCTACGAGCAGTACTTC

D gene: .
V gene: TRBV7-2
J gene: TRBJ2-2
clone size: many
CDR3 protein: CATHDWRGGELFF
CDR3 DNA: TGTGCCACCCACGATTGGCGAGGGGGGGAGCTGTTTTTT

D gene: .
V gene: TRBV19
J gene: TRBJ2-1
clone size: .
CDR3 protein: CASSISRANEQFF
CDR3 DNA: TGTGCCAGTAGTATATCCAGGGCCAATGAGCAGTTCTTC

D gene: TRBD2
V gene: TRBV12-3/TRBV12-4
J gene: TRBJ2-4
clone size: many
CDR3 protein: CASSSGRGGDF
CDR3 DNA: TGTGCCAGCAGTTCAGGGCGGGGGGGAGACTTC

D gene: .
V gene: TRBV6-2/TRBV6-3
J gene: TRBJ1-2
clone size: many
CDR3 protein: CASSKIGYGYTF
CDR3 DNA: TGTGCCAGCAGCAAAATCGGCTATGGCTACACCTTC

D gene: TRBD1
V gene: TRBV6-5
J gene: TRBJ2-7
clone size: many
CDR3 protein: CASSHGPGGYEQYF
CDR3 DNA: TGTGCCAGCAGTCACGGGCCAGGGGGCTACGAGCAGTACTTC